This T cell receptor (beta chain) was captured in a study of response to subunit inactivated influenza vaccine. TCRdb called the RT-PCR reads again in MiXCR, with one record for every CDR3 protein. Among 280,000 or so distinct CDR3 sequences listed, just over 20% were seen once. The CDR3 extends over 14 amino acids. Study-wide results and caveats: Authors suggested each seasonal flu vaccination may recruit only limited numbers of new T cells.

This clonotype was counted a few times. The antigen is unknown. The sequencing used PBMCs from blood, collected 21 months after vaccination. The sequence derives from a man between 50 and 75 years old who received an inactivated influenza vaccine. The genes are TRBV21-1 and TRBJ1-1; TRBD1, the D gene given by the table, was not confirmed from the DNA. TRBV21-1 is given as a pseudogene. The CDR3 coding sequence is TGTGCCAGCAGCATAGGACAGACGAACACTGAAGCTTTCTTT. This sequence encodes CASSIGQTNTEAFF.